A single sample is the source of the 25 T cell receptor beta chains below, sequenced in a study of blood T cells in healthy people across ages. The second PCR ran about 6 to 12 cycles with a sample-barcoded 5' primer and J-beta primers. Using its own MiXCR run on the 5' RACE reads, TCRdb lists one record per CDR3 protein. The data show hundreds of thousands of distinct CDR3 sequences, with about 45% seen just once and 20% to 25% held by the top ten. Material: blood. The receptors originated from a man older than 75 in good health.

In regard to this clonotype: The germline gene is not matched at one end of the junction; a read error may be the cause. The chain uses TRBV3-1 and TRBJ2-5, with TRBD1 matching 7 bases. The germline V gene encodes CDR1 LGHDT and CDR2 YNNKEL (reference sequence). The CDR3 has 16 residues. The CDR3 loop reads CASSQGAGTVQETQYF. In DNA form, the CDR3 reads TGTGCCAGTAGCCAAGGCGCCGGGACAGTCCAAGAGACCCAGTACTTC.

The chain has TRBV3-1 and TRBJ2-7; D is unresolved. Germline CDR1 reads LGHDT; CDR2 reads YNNKEL (reference sequence). Trimming cost V 4 bases and J 0 bases, with 13 bases left between them. The CDR3 is made up of 15 amino acids. Here the CDR3 DNA reads TGTGCCAGCAGCCCCTCCCGCGGAGTCTCCTACGAGCAGTACTTC. It specifies CASSPSRGVSYEQYF.

The chain carries TRBV5-5 and TRBJ1-2; D is undetermined. Germline V gives CDR1 SGHKS, CDR2 YYEKEE (reference sequence). The CDR3 extends over 15 amino acids. V lost 0 bases and J 4 bases, leaving 13 bases between the germline ends. CDR3 residues: CASSLESPRLYGYTF. For the CDR3, the DNA is TGTGCCAGCAGCTTGGAGTCCCCTCGGCTCTATGGCTACACCTTC. The full variable domain, with the rest looked up from reference TRBV5-5 and TRBJ1-2, is DAGVTQSPTHLIKTRGQQVTLRCSPISGHKSVSWYQQVLGQGPQFIFQYYEKEERGRGNFPDRFSARQFPNYSSELNVNALLLGDSALYLCASSLESPRLYGYTFGSGTRLTVV.

V usage is TRBV7-3 and J usage is TRBJ2-3, with 8 bases matching TRBD2. Germline CDR1 reads SGHTA; CDR2 reads FQGTGA. With V trimmed by 5 bases and J by 5 bases, 9 bases remained unmatched. The CDR3 is made up of 15 amino acids. CDR3 DNA: TGTGCCAGCAGCCCCCAAAGAAGCGGGGGAGATACGCAGTATTTT. Residues: CASSPQRSGGDTQYF. The entire variable domain, with the rest obtained from reference TRBV7-3 and TRBJ2-3, is as follows: GAGVSQTPSNKVTEKGKYVELRCDPISGHTALYWYRQSLGQGPEFLIYFQGTGAADDSGLPNDRFFAVRPEGSVSTLKIQRTERGDSAVYLCASSPQRSGGDTQYFGPGTRLTVL.

J is TRBJ2-5 and V is TRBV5-1; D is undetermined. V lost 2 bases to trimming and J lost 0 bases, with 8 bases between them. The CDR3 loop spans 14 amino acids. Germline CDR1 is SGHRS and CDR2 is YFSETQ. For the CDR3, the DNA is TGCGCCAGCAGCTTCACCGGATACCAAGAGACCCAGTACTTC. This gives the protein CASSFTGYQETQYF.

The chain recombines TRBV20-1 with TRBJ1-6; 7 bases are a match to TRBD1. This CDR3 comprises 13 residues. In germline, CDR1 is DFQATT, CDR2 SNEGSKA (reference sequence). V was pared by 6 bases and J by 10 bases, with 9 bases of the junction left unmatched. CDR3 sequence (DNA): TGCAGTGCAAGGGACAGCGCGAAGTCACCCCTCCACTTT. It yields the protein CSARDSAKSPLHF.

V gene TRBV29-1 combines with J gene TRBJ2-1; D is possibly TRBD1 (5 bases). The V gene lost 4 bases and the J gene lost 7 bases, with 11 bases spanning the gap. CDR1 and CDR2 (germline): SQVTM, ANQGSEA. The CDR3 totals 12 residues. For the CDR3, the DNA is TGCAGCGTTGCTGTGCAGGGTAATGAGCAGTTCTTC. It yields the protein CSVAVQGNEQFF.

This chain uses TRBV20-1 with TRBJ2-5, with 9 bases fitting TRBD1. Germline V gene data show CDR1 as DFQATT and CDR2 as SNEGSKA (reference sequence). Trimming took 5 bases from V and 5 from J; bases not matched to a gene: 18. The CDR3 contains 17 residues. The CDR3 DNA is TGCAGTGCTGTTACGCAGGACAGGGGACTTTTGCATGAGACCCAGTACTTC. This encodes CSAVTQDRGLLHETQYF.

J is TRBJ2-3 and V is TRBV7-9; perhaps TRBD2 as D (5 bases). CDR3 length equals 14 residues. Between the trimmed V and J ends, which lost 5 bases and 5 bases, there was a span of 14 bases. The germline V gene has CDR1 SEHNR and CDR2 FQNEAQ (reference sequence). DNA of the CDR3: TGTGCCAGCAGCCCATACTCGGCGGGAGATACGCAGTATTTT. It specifies CASSPYSAGDTQYF.

This clonotype was observed a few times. This chain joins TRBV20-1 and TRBJ2-5; 8 bases agree with TRBD1. CDR1 and CDR2 (germline): DFQATT, SNEGSKA (reference sequence). The CDR3 has 13 amino acids. With V trimmed by 4 bases and J by 7 bases, 8 bases remained unmatched. The CDR3 DNA follows: TGCAGTGCTAACGTGGACAGGGTGGTGACCCAGTACTTC. Translating it yields CSANVDRVVTQYF.

About this clonotype itself: One end of the junction varies from germline; a read error may be responsible. The chain joins TRBV6-2 or TRBV6-3 to TRBJ2-5; D remains ambiguous. The germline V gene encodes CDR1 MNHEY and CDR2 SVGEGT. CDR3 length: 13 residues. CDR3 DNA: TGTGCCGGCAGTGACACCGCCCAAGAGACCCAGTACTTC. Encoded protein: CAGSDTAQETQYF.

CDR3: CASSPTIGWPQKTYNEQFF. CDR3 bases: TGTGCCAGCAGCCCGACAATTGGTTGGCCCCAAAAGACCTACAATGAGCAGTTCTTC. The genes are TRBV3-1 and TRBJ2-1; D unclear. The CDR3 runs to 19 residues. Germline V gives CDR1 LGHDT, CDR2 YNNKEL (reference sequence). Trimming removed 4 bases from V and 2 bases from J, with 24 bases in between.

V gene TRBV2 combines with J gene TRBJ2-3; 7 bases agree with TRBD2. Per germline, CDR1 SNHLY and CDR2 FYNNEI. J gave up 3 bases and V 7 bases, and 10 bases lay outside the gene matches. This CDR3 has 15 residues. Here the CDR3 reads CASKERRAGTDTQYF. The CDR3 nucleotides are TGTGCCAGCAAGGAGCGGCGAGCGGGAACAGATACGCAGTATTTT.

This clonotype was recorded at least ten times. The rearrangement links TRBV6-6 to TRBJ2-3, with 10 bases matching TRBD2. V shed 7 bases, J shed 4 bases, and the junction held 11 bases outside the gene matches. In germline, CDR1 is MNHNY, CDR2 SVGAGI (reference sequence). The CDR3 is made up of 16 amino acids. This CDR3 reads CASTKDRAGGSDTQYF. CDR3 sequence (DNA): TGTGCCAGCACTAAGGACCGAGCGGGAGGGTCAGATACGCAGTATTTT.

This clonotype occurred many times. J is TRBJ2-3 and V is TRBV6-6, with 7 bases lining up with TRBD2. The CDR3 is made up of 14 amino acids. With V trimmed by 1 base and J by 5 bases, 3 bases remained unmatched. The germline CDR1 and CDR2 sequences are MNHNY and SVGAGI (reference sequence). In DNA form, the CDR3 reads TGTGCCAGCAGTTACTGGGCTAGCGGAGATACGCAGTATTTT. Protein sequence: CASSYWASGDTQYF.

This clonotype has more than one count but fewer than ten. V gene TRBV7-2 combines with J gene TRBJ2-4; 8 positions match TRBD2. The J call may not be correct, given that the DNA end is closer to TRBJ2-7. This CDR3 is 14 amino acids long. Germline assignment: CDR1 SGHTA and CDR2 FQGNSA. CDR3 residues: CASSSVAGTYEQYF. The DNA for the CDR3 is TGTGCCAGCAGCTCCGTAGCGGGAACCTACGAGCAGTACTTC.

Turning to this clonotype: A much bigger clone sits one base away, suggesting this may be a read error. V gene TRBV29-1 combines with J gene TRBJ2-1, with a tentative D call TRBD2 (5 bases). CDR3 length: 14 residues. Germline-derived CDR1 and CDR2 are SQVTM and ANQGSEA. V lost 8 bases to trimming and J lost 4 bases, with 18 bases between them. The CDR3 nucleotides are TGCAGCATTGTGCCCAGCGGCTATTACAATGAGCAGTTCTTC. It translates to CSIVPSGYYNEQFF.

This clonotype is a singleton in its sample. The gene calls are TRBV7-2 and TRBJ2-1; D is possibly TRBD2 (5 bases). Per germline, CDR1 SGHTA and CDR2 FQGNSA. This CDR3 region has 17 residues. V was clipped by 5 bases and J by 2 bases, with 19 bases between them. Here the CDR3 DNA reads TGTGCCAGCAGCCATCTCATTGGAGCGGCTACCTACAATGAGCAGTTCTTC. Translation: CASSHLIGAATYNEQFF.

The chain combines TRBV20-1 with TRBJ2-7; a weak D match, TRBD2 (6 bases). The germline gives CDR1 DFQATT, CDR2 SNEGSKA (reference sequence). The CDR3 extends over 14 amino acids. V was shortened by 2 bases and J by 2 bases, with 13 bases between the two germline ends. This CDR3 is CSARSVSGTYEQYF. CDR3 coding DNA: TGCAGTGCTAGATCTGTTAGCGGAACCTACGAGCAGTACTTC.

This chain connects TRBV18 to TRBJ2-7; 8 nucleotides agree with TRBD1. This CDR3 region has 17 residues. After removal of 2 bases from V and 5 bases from J, the junction contained 14 bases not matched to a gene. Looked up from germline, CDR1 is KGHSH and CDR2 is LQKENI. The CDR3 nucleotides are TGTGCCAGCTCACCAATGGCAGGGGGCGTAAATCAGGACGAGCAGTACTTC. Protein sequence: CASSPMAGGVNQDEQYF. Looking up the rest from reference TRBV18 and TRBJ2-7 gives the full variable domain: NAGVMQNPRHLVRRRGQEARLRCSPMKGHSHVYWYRQLPEEGLKFMVYLQKENIIDESGMPKERFSAEFPKEGPSILRIQQVVRGDSAAYFCASSPMAGGVNQDEQYFGPGTRLTVT.

The chain uses TRBV9 and TRBJ2-1; 10 nucleotides agree with TRBD2. The ends lost 3 bases at V and 8 bases at J; junction bases unmatched: 5. Germline-derived CDR1 and CDR2 are SGDLS and YYNGEE. The CDR3 is 14 amino acids. CDR3 protein: CASSALAGSYEQFF. CDR3 in DNA: TGTGCCAGCAGCGCACTAGCGGGATCTTATGAGCAGTTCTTC. Full variable domain (missing parts from reference TRBV9 and TRBJ2-1): DSGVTQTPKHLITATGQRVTLRCSPRSGDLSVYWYQQSLDQGLQFLIQYYNGEERAKGNILERFSAQQFPDLHSELNLSSLELGDSALYFCASSALAGSYEQFFGPGTRLTVL.

In DNA, the CDR3 is TGCAGCGCCCTCGCCACTAGCGGCACAGATACGCAGTATTTT. Amino acid sequence: CSALATSGTDTQYF. V gene TRBV20-1 combines with J gene TRBJ2-3; TRBD2 aligns across 7 bases. This CDR3 region has 14 residues. Germline V gene sequence: CDR1 DFQATT, CDR2 SNEGSKA (reference sequence).

The chain recombines TRBV10-2 with TRBJ2-7; D is perhaps TRBD2 (6 bases). V was clipped by 6 bases and J by 3 bases, with 6 bases between them. The CDR3 consists of 11 residues. Germline CDR1 is WSHSY and CDR2 is SAAADI. CDR3 loop: CASRGLYEQYF. CDR3 bases: TGCGCCAGCAGGGGACTCTACGAGCAGTACTTC.

This chain connects TRBV20-1 to TRBJ1-1; D uncertain. Between the trimmed V and J ends, which lost 5 bases and 3 bases, there was a span of 13 bases. Germline values: CDR1 DFQATT, CDR2 SNEGSKA (reference sequence). The CDR3 extends over 13 amino acids. CDR3 nucleotide sequence: TGCAGTGCTCCAGTGTCGGCGGACACTGAAGCTTTCTTT. Protein sequence: CSAPVSADTEAFF.

The V gene is TRBV3-1, the J gene TRBJ1-2, with 8 bases aligning to TRBD1. The CDR3 covers 14 residues. Trimming removed 5 bases from V and 8 bases from J; junction bases left unmatched: 10. Germline CDR1 reads LGHDT; CDR2 reads YNNKEL (reference sequence). The CDR3 DNA is TGTGCCAGCAGCTCCCCGGACAGGGAAGGAGGCTACACCTTC. As protein: CASSSPDREGGYTF.